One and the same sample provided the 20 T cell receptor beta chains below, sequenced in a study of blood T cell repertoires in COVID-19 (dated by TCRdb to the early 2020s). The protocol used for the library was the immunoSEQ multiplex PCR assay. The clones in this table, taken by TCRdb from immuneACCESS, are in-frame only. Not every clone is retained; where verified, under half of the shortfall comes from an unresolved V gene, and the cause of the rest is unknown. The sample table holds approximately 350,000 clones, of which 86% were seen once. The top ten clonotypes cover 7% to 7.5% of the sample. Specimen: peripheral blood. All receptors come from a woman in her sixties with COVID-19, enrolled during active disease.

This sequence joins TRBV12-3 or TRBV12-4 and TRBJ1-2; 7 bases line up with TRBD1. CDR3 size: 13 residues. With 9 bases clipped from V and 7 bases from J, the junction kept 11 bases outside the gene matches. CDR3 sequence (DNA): TGTGCCAGTAATACAGGGGAAAGGAGTGGCTACACCTTC. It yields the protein CASNTGERSGYTF.

CDR3 nucleotide sequence: TGTGCCAGCAGCCCCCTATTAGCGGGGATCACAGATACGCAGTATTTT. It specifies CASSPLLAGITDTQYF. The chain uses TRBV7-9 and TRBJ2-3; 8 bases are a match to TRBD2. V trimming: 5 bases; J trimming: 2 bases; junction bases outside the gene matches: 9. Germline CDR1 and CDR2: SEHNR and FQNEAQ (reference sequence). The CDR3 is 16 residues long.

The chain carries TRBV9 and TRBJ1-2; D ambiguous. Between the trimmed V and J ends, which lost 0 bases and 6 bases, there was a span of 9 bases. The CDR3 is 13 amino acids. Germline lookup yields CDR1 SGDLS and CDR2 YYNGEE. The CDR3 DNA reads TGTGCCAGCAGCGTAGGTGTACAGAATGGCTACACCTTC. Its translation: CASSVGVQNGYTF.

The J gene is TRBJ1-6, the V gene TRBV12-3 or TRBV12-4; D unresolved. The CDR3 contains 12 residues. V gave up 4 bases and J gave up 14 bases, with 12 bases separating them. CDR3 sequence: CASSYVSEALHF. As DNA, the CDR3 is TGTGCCAGCAGTTACGTATCGGAGGCCCTCCACTTT.

Here the CDR3 reads CSASTSGGTEQYF. CDR3 nucleotides: TGCAGTGCTAGTACTAGCGGGGGAACCGAGCAGTACTTC. The chain recombines TRBV20-1 with TRBJ2-7; 11 positions match TRBD2. This CDR3 comprises 13 residues. Looked up from germline, CDR1 is DFQATT and CDR2 is SNEGSKA (reference sequence). Germline trimming cut 3 bases from V and 6 bases from J; bases unmatched to any gene: 4.

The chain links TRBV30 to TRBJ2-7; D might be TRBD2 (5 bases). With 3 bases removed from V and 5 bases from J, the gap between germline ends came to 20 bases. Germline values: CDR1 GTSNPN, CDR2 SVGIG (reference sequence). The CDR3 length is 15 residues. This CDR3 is CAWSPVVDLGNEQYF. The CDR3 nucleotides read TGTGCCTGGAGCCCAGTGGTCGACCTCGGGAACGAGCAGTACTTC.

The CDR3 reads CASSLVGGADTQYF. The CDR3 nucleotides are TGTGCCAGCAGCTTAGTCGGGGGGGCAGATACGCAGTATTTT. V is TRBV7-2 and J is TRBJ2-3; 8 bases line up with TRBD2. V lost 1 base, J lost 4 bases, and 1 base stayed unmatched. The CDR3 spans 14 residues. CDR1 and CDR2 from the germline V gene are SGHTA and FQGNSA.

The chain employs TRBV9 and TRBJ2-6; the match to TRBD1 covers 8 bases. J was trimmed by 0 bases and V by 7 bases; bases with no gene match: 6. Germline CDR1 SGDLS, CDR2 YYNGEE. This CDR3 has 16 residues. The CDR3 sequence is CASGDRTLSGANVLTF. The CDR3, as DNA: TGTGCCAGCGGGGACAGGACCCTCTCTGGGGCCAACGTCCTGACTTTC.

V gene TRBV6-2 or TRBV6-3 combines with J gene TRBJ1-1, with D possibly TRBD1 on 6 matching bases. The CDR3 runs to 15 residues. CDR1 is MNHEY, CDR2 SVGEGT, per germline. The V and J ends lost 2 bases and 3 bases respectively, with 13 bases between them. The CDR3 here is CASSYRGGKDTEAFF. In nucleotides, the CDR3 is TGTGCCAGCAGTTACAGGGGGGGGAAGGACACTGAAGCTTTCTTT.

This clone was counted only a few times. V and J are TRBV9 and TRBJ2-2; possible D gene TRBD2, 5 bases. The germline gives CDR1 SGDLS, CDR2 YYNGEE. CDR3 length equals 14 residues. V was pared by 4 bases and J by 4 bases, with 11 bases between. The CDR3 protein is CASSPDEGTGELFF. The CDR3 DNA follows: TGTGCCAGCAGCCCCGACGAGGGCACCGGGGAGCTGTTTTTT.

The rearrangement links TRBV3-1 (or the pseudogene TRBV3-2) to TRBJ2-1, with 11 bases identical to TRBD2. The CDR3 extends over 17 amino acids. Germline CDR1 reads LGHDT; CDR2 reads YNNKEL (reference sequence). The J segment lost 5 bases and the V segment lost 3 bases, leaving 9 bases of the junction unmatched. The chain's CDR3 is CASSQYSGGAANNEQFF. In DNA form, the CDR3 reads TGTGCCAGCAGCCAGTATAGCGGGGGGGCCGCAAACAATGAGCAGTTCTTC.

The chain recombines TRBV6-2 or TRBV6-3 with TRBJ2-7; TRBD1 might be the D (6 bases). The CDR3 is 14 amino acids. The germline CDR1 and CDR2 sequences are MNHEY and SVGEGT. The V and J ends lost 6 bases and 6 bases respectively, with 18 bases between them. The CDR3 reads CASSQTLGGREQYF. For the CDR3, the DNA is TGTGCCAGCAGCCAAACTCTAGGGGGACGCGAGCAGTACTTC.

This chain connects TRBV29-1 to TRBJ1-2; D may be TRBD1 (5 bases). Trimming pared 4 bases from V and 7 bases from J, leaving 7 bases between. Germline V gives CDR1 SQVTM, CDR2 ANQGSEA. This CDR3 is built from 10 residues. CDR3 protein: CSVVGVGYTF. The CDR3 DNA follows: TGCAGCGTTGTAGGGGTTGGCTACACCTTC.

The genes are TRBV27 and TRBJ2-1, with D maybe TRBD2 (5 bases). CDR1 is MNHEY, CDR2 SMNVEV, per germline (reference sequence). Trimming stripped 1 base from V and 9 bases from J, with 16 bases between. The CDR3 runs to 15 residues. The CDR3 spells CASSLFRGLVAEQFF. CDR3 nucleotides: TGTGCCAGCAGTTTATTTCGAGGGCTTGTTGCTGAGCAGTTCTTC.

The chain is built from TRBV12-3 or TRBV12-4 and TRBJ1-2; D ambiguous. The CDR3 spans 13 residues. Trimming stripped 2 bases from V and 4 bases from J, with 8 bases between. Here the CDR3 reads CASSLPDFYGYTF. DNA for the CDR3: TGTGCCAGCAGTTTACCGGACTTCTATGGCTACACCTTC.

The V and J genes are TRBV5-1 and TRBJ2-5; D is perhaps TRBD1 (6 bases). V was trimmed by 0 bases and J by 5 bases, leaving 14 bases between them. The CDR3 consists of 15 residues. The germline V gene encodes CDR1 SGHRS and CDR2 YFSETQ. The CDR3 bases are TGCGCCAGCAGCTTGGTTGGGGCGCAGGGGGAGACCCAGTACTTC. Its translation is CASSLVGAQGETQYF.

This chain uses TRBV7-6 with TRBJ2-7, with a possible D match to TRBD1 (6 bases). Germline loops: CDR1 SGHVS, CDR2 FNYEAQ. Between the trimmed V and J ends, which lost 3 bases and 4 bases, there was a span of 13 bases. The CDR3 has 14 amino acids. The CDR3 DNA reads TGTGCCAGCAGCTTCGGGACAAGCTTTTACGAGCAGTACTTC. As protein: CASSFGTSFYEQYF.

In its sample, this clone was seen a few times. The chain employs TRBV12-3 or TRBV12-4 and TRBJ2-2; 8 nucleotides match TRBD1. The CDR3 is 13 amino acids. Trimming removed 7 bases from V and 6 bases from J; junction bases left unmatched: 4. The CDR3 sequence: CASTYRGAGELFF. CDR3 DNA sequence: TGTGCCAGCACTTACAGGGGGGCCGGGGAGCTGTTTTTT.

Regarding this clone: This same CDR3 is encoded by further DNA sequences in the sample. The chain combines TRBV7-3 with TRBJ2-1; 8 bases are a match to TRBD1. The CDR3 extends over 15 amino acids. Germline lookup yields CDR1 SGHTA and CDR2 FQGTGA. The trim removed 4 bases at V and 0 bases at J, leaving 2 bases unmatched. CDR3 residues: CASSSDRGSYNEQFF. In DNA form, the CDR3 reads TGTGCCAGCAGCTCCGACAGGGGCTCCTACAATGAGCAGTTCTTC.

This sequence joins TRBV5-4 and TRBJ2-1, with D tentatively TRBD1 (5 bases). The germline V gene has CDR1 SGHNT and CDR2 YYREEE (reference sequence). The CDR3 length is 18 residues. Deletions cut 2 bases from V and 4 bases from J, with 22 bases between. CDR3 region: CASSFSSRRARQYNEQFF. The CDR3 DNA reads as TGTGCCAGCAGCTTTTCTTCCCGACGGGCGAGACAGTACAATGAGCAGTTCTTC. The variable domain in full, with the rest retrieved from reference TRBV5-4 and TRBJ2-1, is ETGVTQSPTHLIKTRGQQVTLRCSSQSGHNTVSWYQQALGQGPQFIFQYYREEENGRGNFPPRFSGLQFPNYSSELNVNALELDDSALYLCASSFSSRRARQYNEQFFGPGTRLTVL.